This T cell receptor beta chain was captured by sequencing in a study of identical twins. This clonotype was seen many times. Germline CDR1 SGHRS, CDR2 YFSETQ. Trimming at V came to 0 bases and at J to 4 bases, leaving 7 bases not matched to a gene. This CDR3 comprises 16 residues. TCRdb redid the calling of the 5' RACE reads with MiXCR, one entry per CDR3 protein. Counted here are hundreds of thousands of distinct CDR3 sequences, over 12% occurring once; the ten biggest clones make up approximately 8.2%. The sequencing sample was made of memory (CD45RO+) T cells sorted from blood. This TCR derives from a woman younger than 35 in good health. V gene TRBV5-1 combines with J gene TRBJ2-1, with 7 bases fitting TRBD2. CDR3 amino acids: CASSLAASGGYNEQFF. In DNA, the CDR3 is TGCGCCAGCAGCTTGGCCGCTAGCGGAGGGTACAATGAGCAGTTCTTC. Looking up the rest from reference TRBV5-1 and TRBJ2-1 gives the full variable domain: KAGVTQTPRYLIKTRGQQVTLSCSPISGHRSVSWYQQTPGQGLQFLFEYFSETQRNKGNFPGRFSGRQFSNSRSEMNVSTLELGDSALYLCASSLAASGGYNEQFFGPGTRLTVL.